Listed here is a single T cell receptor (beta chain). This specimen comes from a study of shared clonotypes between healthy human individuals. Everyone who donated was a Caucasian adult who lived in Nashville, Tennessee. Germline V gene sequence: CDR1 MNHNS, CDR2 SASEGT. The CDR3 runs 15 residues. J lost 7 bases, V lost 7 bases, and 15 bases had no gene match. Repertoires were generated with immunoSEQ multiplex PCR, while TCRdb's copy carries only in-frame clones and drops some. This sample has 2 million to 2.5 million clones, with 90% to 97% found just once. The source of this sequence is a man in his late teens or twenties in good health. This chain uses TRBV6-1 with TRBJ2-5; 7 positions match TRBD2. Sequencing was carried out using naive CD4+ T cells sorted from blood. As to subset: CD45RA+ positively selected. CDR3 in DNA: TGTGCCAGCAAATCCCTAGCGGACCCTTCTGGGACCCAGTACTTC. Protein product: CASKSLADPSGTQYF.